These 31 T cell receptor beta chains were sequenced from one sample in a study of cytomegalovirus exposure and HLA in healthy donors. It was with 60 Vbeta and 13 Jbeta primers that the PCR ran. Assay used: immunoSEQ multiplex PCR; TCRdb lists only in-frame clones, some missing. The sample yields tens of thousands of clones, more than 60% seen once. Sequencing was carried out using PBMCs. The receptors were gathered from a male donor in good health and CMV-seropositive.

The chain employs TRBV19 and TRBJ2-5; 7 bases line up with TRBD1. The ends lost 6 bases at V and 5 bases at J; junction bases unmatched: 9. The CDR3 contains 14 residues. Germline CDR1 LNHDA, CDR2 SQIVND (reference sequence). The CDR3 spells CASRLSDRMETQYF. The DNA for the CDR3 is TGTGCCAGTAGACTTTCGGACAGGATGGAGACCCAGTACTTC.

This clone was detected a few times. The rearrangement links TRBV5-1 to TRBJ1-4; D is possibly TRBD1 (6 bases). The CDR3 is 14 residues long. Germline CDR1 SGHRS, CDR2 YFSETQ. V lost 5 bases and J lost 3, with 11 bases in between. The CDR3 region has the DNA TGCGCCAGCAGGCCAGGGGCATCTAATGAAAAACTGTTTTTT. Translated, it gives CASRPGASNEKLFF.

The chain uses TRBV7-2 and TRBJ1-1; the match to TRBD1 covers 9 bases. There are 16 residues in the CDR3. J was trimmed by 5 bases and V by 3 bases; bases with no gene match: 10. In germline, CDR1 is SGHTA, CDR2 FQGNSA. CDR3 bases: TGTGCCAGCAGCTTGGGGCCACAGGGGGCGATTACTGAAGCTTTCTTT. This codes for CASSLGPQGAITEAFF.

This clone showed up just once. This chain uses TRBV5-1 with TRBJ2-7, with TRBD1 identical over 7 bases. CDR3 length equals 14 residues. The V gene end was trimmed by 3 bases and the J gene end by 0 bases; junction bases not matched to a gene: 3. Germline CDR1 reads SGHRS; CDR2 reads YFSETQ. The CDR3 spells CASSSGQASYEQYF. In nucleotides, the CDR3 is TGCGCCAGCAGCTCCGGACAGGCCTCCTACGAGCAGTACTTC.

The chain joins TRBV11-2 to TRBJ2-1, with D perhaps TRBD2 (6 bases). Trimming shortened V by 0 bases and J by 8 bases, and 20 bases separated the two germline ends. Germline-derived CDR1 and CDR2 are SGHAT and FQNNGV. The CDR3 has 17 amino acids. CDR3 in amino acids: CASSLDNWSGVLDEQFF. Written as DNA, the CDR3 is TGTGCCAGCAGCTTAGATAACTGGTCGGGGGTTTTGGATGAGCAGTTCTTC.

The chain links TRBV14 to TRBJ1-2; D gene ambiguous. V lost 2 bases and J 8 bases, leaving 12 bases between the germline ends. CDR1 is SGHDN, CDR2 FVKESK, per germline. This CDR3 comprises 13 residues. The CDR3 loop is CASSQSVLWGYTF. In DNA form, the CDR3 reads TGTGCCAGCAGCCAATCTGTACTATGGGGCTACACCTTC.

This rearrangement joins TRBV13 to TRBJ1-4, with D tentatively TRBD1 (5 bases). Per germline, CDR1 PRHDT and CDR2 FYEKMQ (reference sequence). This CDR3 comprises 16 residues. Trimming cost V 0 bases and J 3 bases, with 11 bases left between them. The CDR3 coding sequence is TGTGCCAGCAGCTTAGGGGGCAGGGCGGCTAATGAAAAACTGTTTTTT. Translated: CASSLGGRAANEKLFF.

In DNA, the CDR3 is TGTGCCAGTAGTATAGGTCAAGGGCTGGGGGCGGTCAAGCAGTTCTTC. Encoded protein: CASSIGQGLGAVKQFF. The chain employs TRBV19 and TRBJ2-1, with a tentative D call TRBD1 (6 bases). This CDR3 is 16 amino acids long. Germline CDR1 is LNHDA and CDR2 is SQIVND (reference sequence). V dropped 1 base and J dropped 11 bases, with 21 bases sitting between them.

This clone was seen only a few times. The chain couples TRBV7-9 to TRBJ1-1; D unresolved. This CDR3 comprises 12 residues. Deletions cut 1 base from V and 4 bases from J, with 4 bases between. The germline gives CDR1 SEHNR, CDR2 FQNEAQ (reference sequence). In nucleotides, the CDR3 is TGTGCCAGCAGCTTAGTTATCACTGAAGCTTTCTTT. The encoded protein is CASSLVITEAFF.

The chain uses TRBV30 and TRBJ2-1, with a weak D call TRBD1 (6 bases). V shed 0 bases and J shed 4 bases, with 19 bases lying between them. Looked up from germline, CDR1 is GTSNPN and CDR2 is SVGIG (reference sequence). This CDR3 has 17 residues. CDR3 in amino acids: CAWSVRTANTTYNEQFF. CDR3 coding DNA: TGTGCCTGGAGTGTCCGGACAGCCAACACAACTTACAATGAGCAGTTCTTC.

The chain joins TRBV30 to TRBJ1-3; D not resolved. CDR3 length: 13 amino acids. V lost 3 bases and J lost 4, with 10 bases in between. Germline CDR1 GTSNPN, CDR2 SVGIG (reference sequence). CDR3 coding DNA: TGTGCCTGGAGCTCGATCGCGGGAAACACCATATATTTT. This gives the protein CAWSSIAGNTIYF.

V and J are TRBV21-1 and TRBJ2-1; the table's D call of TRBD1 was not tested on the DNA. TRBV21-1 is designated a pseudogene. The CDR3 spans 18 residues. In nucleotides, the CDR3 is TGTGCCAGCAGCAAAGGCGACAGGGGGCCCGTGAATTACAATGAGCAGTTCTTC. Its translation: CASSKGDRGPVNYNEQFF.

With regard to this clone: Other DNA sequences of this sample code for an identical CDR3. The gene calls are TRBV30 and TRBJ1-1; D possibly corresponds to TRBD1 (5 bases). Germline loops: CDR1 GTSNPN, CDR2 SVGIG (reference sequence). This CDR3 comprises 13 residues. V lost 0 bases, J lost 5 bases, and 10 bases lay in between. The CDR3 nucleotides are TGTGCCTGGAGTGTACTTGGGGGGACTGAAGCTTTCTTT. Translating it yields CAWSVLGGTEAFF.

The chain couples TRBV6-4 to TRBJ1-1; tentatively, D is TRBD1 (6 bases). The germline V and J ends were trimmed by 11 bases and 8 bases, with 15 bases remaining between them. The CDR3 runs 11 residues. CDR1 and CDR2 (germline): MRHNA, SNTAGT. The CDR3 DNA reads as TGTGCCGGCGACGTCGGGACAGAAGCTTTCTTT. Encoded protein: CAGDVGTEAFF.

This clone was seen just once. The rearrangement links TRBV9 to TRBJ2-2, with D unclear. The V gene's germline CDR1 is SGDLS and CDR2 YYNGEE. The CDR3 has 12 residues. Trimming cost V 1 base and J 7 bases, with 5 bases left between them. In DNA form, the CDR3 reads TGTGCCAGCAGCGTATCCCACGGGGAGCTGTTTTTT. Its translation is CASSVSHGELFF.

The chain employs TRBV5-4 and TRBJ2-3, with 8 nucleotides matching TRBD2. The CDR3 is made up of 17 amino acids. J gave up 1 base and V 2 bases, and 9 bases lay outside the gene matches. Germline values: CDR1 SGHNT, CDR2 YYREEE (reference sequence). The CDR3: CASSLDLSGAGTDTQYF. The CDR3, as DNA: TGTGCCAGCAGCTTAGACCTTAGCGGGGCGGGCACAGATACGCAGTATTTT. The complete variable domain, with remaining parts taken from reference TRBV5-4 and TRBJ2-3, reads ETGVTQSPTHLIKTRGQQVTLRCSSQSGHNTVSWYQQALGQGPQFIFQYYREEENGRGNFPPRFSGLQFPNYSSELNVNALELDDSALYLCASSLDLSGAGTDTQYFGPGTRLTVL.

V and J are TRBV7-7 and TRBJ2-1; TRBD2 matches 8 bases. The CDR3 has 15 residues. Per germline, CDR1 SSHAT and CDR2 FNYEAQ (reference sequence). V shed 5 bases, J shed 2 bases, and the junction held 5 bases outside the gene matches. CDR3 nucleotide sequence: TGTGCCAGCAGCCCGGGGGGGGCCGCCTACAATGAGCAGTTCTTC. This codes for CASSPGGAAYNEQFF. Variable domain in full (rest from reference TRBV7-7 and TRBJ2-1): GAGVSQSPRYKVTKRGQDVTLRCDPISSHATLYWYQQALGQGPEFLTYFNYEAQPDKSGLPSDRFSAERPEGSISTLTIQRTEQRDSAMYRCASSPGGAAYNEQFFGPGTRLTVL.

Only a few counts were recorded for this clone. The V and J genes are TRBV7-2 and TRBJ2-1; 11 bases agree with TRBD1. CDR1 and CDR2 (germline): SGHTA, FQGNSA. This CDR3 comprises 16 residues. The ends lost 5 bases at V and 3 bases at J; junction bases unmatched: 6. The CDR3 protein is CASSPRDRGNYNEQFF. CDR3 DNA sequence: TGTGCCAGCAGCCCCCGGGACAGGGGGAACTACAATGAGCAGTTCTTC.

The CDR3 here is CASSIARGGTDTQYF. The CDR3 bases are TGTGCCAGTAGTATCGCCCGGGGGGGCACAGATACGCAGTATTTT. The chain employs TRBV19 and TRBJ2-3; the match to TRBD2 covers 7 bases. V lost 3 bases and J lost 1; bases outside the gene matches: 4. The CDR3 extends over 15 amino acids. Germline CDR1 and CDR2: LNHDA and SQIVND (reference sequence).

The chain has TRBV19 and TRBJ2-5, with 7 bases identical to TRBD1. Germline lookup yields CDR1 LNHDA and CDR2 SQIVND (reference sequence). The CDR3 has 15 residues. V lost 6 bases and J lost 5; bases outside the gene matches: 12. This CDR3 reads CASRVKQGSGETQYF. The CDR3 DNA follows: TGTGCCAGTAGAGTAAAACAGGGGTCGGGCGAGACCCAGTACTTC.

This rearrangement joins TRBV27 to TRBJ1-5, with a weak D call TRBD1 (5 bases). Germline V gene lookup returns CDR1 MNHEY and CDR2 SMNVEV (reference sequence). The CDR3 consists of 13 residues. Trimming shortened V by 5 bases and J by 5 bases, and 10 bases separated the two germline ends. This chain's CDR3 is CASSTWGDQPQHF. DNA for the CDR3: TGTGCCAGCAGTACCTGGGGGGATCAGCCCCAGCATTTT.

This chain connects TRBV7-9 to TRBJ1-6; D is perhaps TRBD1 (6 bases). There are 15 residues in the CDR3. CDR1 and CDR2 (germline): SEHNR, FQNEAQ (reference sequence). V was pared by 2 bases and J by 8 bases, with 13 bases between. The CDR3 nucleotides are TGTGCCAGCAGCTTAAGTGTCAGGGGTGATTCACCCCTCCACTTT. Translation: CASSLSVRGDSPLHF. Full variable domain (missing parts from reference TRBV7-9 and TRBJ1-6): DTGVSQNPRHKITKRGQNVTFRCDPISEHNRLYWYRQTLGQGPEFLTYFQNEAQLEKSRLLSDRFSAERPKGSFSTLEIQRTEQGDSAMYLCASSLSVRGDSPLHFGNGTRLTVT.

The chain uses TRBV7-3 and TRBJ2-7; 7 positions match TRBD2. Losses at the gene ends were 5 bases for V and 3 bases for J; bases not matched to a gene: 7. The germline CDR1 and CDR2 sequences are SGHTA and FQGTGA. CDR3 size: 14 residues. CDR3 protein: CASSQKRGVYEQYF. The CDR3 nucleotides read TGTGCCAGCAGCCAGAAGCGGGGAGTCTACGAGCAGTACTTC.

This chain connects TRBV2 to TRBJ2-2, with 8 bases fitting TRBD1. CDR1 is SNHLY, CDR2 FYNNEI, per germline. V shed 7 bases and J 7 bases; nucleotides not matched to a gene: 5. The CDR3 spans 13 residues. CDR3 in DNA: TGTGCCAGCAAACAGGGGGTTGGCGGGGAGCTGTTTTTT. This gives the protein CASKQGVGGELFF.

The rearrangement uses TRBV5-6 and TRBJ1-4, with 10 bases identical to TRBD1. CDR1 is SGHDT, CDR2 YYEEEE, per germline. CDR3 size: 14 residues. With V trimmed by 4 bases and J by 10 bases, 7 bases remained unmatched. CDR3 DNA: TGTGCCAGCAGCAACGGACAGGGGGAGGGAAAACTGTTTTTT. Amino acids: CASSNGQGEGKLFF.

The CDR3 nucleotides read TGTGCCAGCAGCTTCGACAGGGTGGGGGAAAAACTGTTTTTT. It translates to CASSFDRVGEKLFF. This sequence joins TRBV5-4 and TRBJ1-4, with 7 bases matching TRBD1. The CDR3 spans 14 residues. From germline, CDR1 is SGHNT and CDR2 YYREEE (reference sequence). With 2 bases clipped from V and 8 bases from J, the junction kept 6 bases outside the gene matches. The full variable domain, with the rest looked up from reference TRBV5-4 and TRBJ1-4, is ETGVTQSPTHLIKTRGQQVTLRCSSQSGHNTVSWYQQALGQGPQFIFQYYREEENGRGNFPPRFSGLQFPNYSSELNVNALELDDSALYLCASSFDRVGEKLFFGSGTQLSVL.

This clone has more than one count but fewer than ten. CDR3 protein: CASSRPGQGIEKLFF. Written as DNA, the CDR3 is TGCGCCAGCAGCCGCCCGGGACAGGGGATTGAAAAACTGTTTTTT. V gene TRBV4-3 combines with J gene TRBJ1-4, with 10 bases identical to TRBD1. Germline-derived CDR1 and CDR2 are LGHNA and YSLEER. The ends lost 4 bases at V and 7 bases at J; junction bases unmatched: 6. The CDR3 runs 15 residues.

V is TRBV7-2 and J is TRBJ2-7; D remains unclear. With 3 bases removed from V and 0 bases from J, the gap between germline ends came to 15 bases. Germline V lookup: CDR1 SGHTA, CDR2 FQGNSA. This CDR3 is 16 amino acids long. The CDR3 is CASSFLAASSSYEQYF. The CDR3 bases are TGTGCCAGCAGCTTCTTGGCGGCTTCGAGCTCCTACGAGCAGTACTTC. Combining the CDR3 with reference TRBV7-2 and TRBJ2-7 gives the whole variable domain GAGVSQSPSNKVTEKGKDVELRCDPISGHTALYWYRQSLGQGLEFLIYFQGNSAPDKSGLPSDRFSAERTGGSVSTLTIQRTQQEDSAVYLCASSFLAASSSYEQYFGPGTRLTVT.

This chain uses TRBV7-8 with TRBJ2-7, with 8 nucleotides matching TRBD1. The CDR3 is 14 amino acids. The V segment lost 0 bases and the J segment 5 bases; nucleotides outside the gene matches: 3. Germline CDR1 is SGHVS and CDR2 is FQNEAQ. The CDR3 DNA reads TGTGCCAGCAGCTTAGCGATACAGGGGGACGAGCAGTACTTC. As protein: CASSLAIQGDEQYF.

The chain links TRBV6-5 to TRBJ2-6; D not resolved. Trimming took 5 bases from V and 4 from J, leaving 12 bases between them. The CDR3 contains 15 residues. Germline V lookup: CDR1 MNHEY, CDR2 SVGAGI. The CDR3 nucleotides read TGTGCCAGCAGTACGCCCAGAAAGGGGGCCAACGTCCTGACTTTC. Its protein is CASSTPRKGANVLTF.

CDR3 nucleotide sequence: TGTGCCAGCAGCCCCGGGACAGCCCGCTATGGCTACACCTTC. This gives the protein CASSPGTARYGYTF. The chain has TRBV7-2 and TRBJ1-2; 7 positions agree with TRBD1. After removal of 5 bases from V and 4 bases from J, the junction contained 7 bases not matched to a gene. This CDR3 spans 14 amino acids. Germline assignment: CDR1 SGHTA and CDR2 FQGNSA.